The 20 T cell receptor beta chains in this list originate from one sample, sequenced in a study of cytomegalovirus exposure and HLA in healthy donors. This PCR relied on a set of 60 Vbeta primers and 13 Jbeta primers. Here immunoSEQ multiplex PCR was the method, and the copy in TCRdb shows in-frame clones only, minus some. Of 200,000 to 250,000 clones in the sample, around 89% were seen once. What was sequenced was PBMCs. The receptors were gathered from a woman younger than 30 in good health and CMV-seronegative.

The V and J genes are TRBV7-8 and TRBJ1-5; D gene unclear. V was shortened by 5 bases and J by 1 base, with 12 bases between the two germline ends. CDR1 SGHVS and CDR2 FQNEAQ come from the germline V gene. The CDR3 runs 15 residues. This CDR3 reads CASSPGSLSNQPQHF. CDR3 sequence (DNA): TGTGCCAGCAGCCCCGGGTCCTTGAGCAATCAGCCCCAGCATTTT.

This chain links TRBV5-1 with TRBJ2-1; 7 bases align to TRBD2. V was pared by 2 bases and J by 3 bases, with 11 bases of the junction left unmatched. The CDR3 loop spans 17 amino acids. Germline CDR1 reads SGHRS; CDR2 reads YFSETQ. The CDR3 reads CASSLLGGTLSYNEQFF. The CDR3 coding sequence is TGCGCCAGCAGCTTATTGGGGGGGACGCTAAGCTACAATGAGCAGTTCTTC.

The J gene is TRBJ2-7, the V gene TRBV4-3; 9 bases line up with TRBD2. V lost 3 bases, J lost 2 bases, and 14 bases stayed unmatched. CDR3 length equals 18 residues. In germline, CDR1 is LGHNA, CDR2 YSLEER. Here the CDR3 DNA reads TGCGCCAGCAGCCAGTCCCTCCGTTTAGCGGGGGTTACCTACGAGCAGTACTTC. This translates into CASSQSLRLAGVTYEQYF.

The chain has TRBV10-3 and TRBJ2-5; 7 bases match TRBD1. Gene TRBJ2-7 matches the end of the DNA better, so the J call may be wrong. Germline V gives CDR1 ENHRY, CDR2 SYGVKD. The CDR3 has 14 residues. The CDR3 coding sequence is TGTGCCATCAGTCCGGGACAGTGGACCCACGAGCAGTACTTC. Translating it yields CAISPGQWTHEQYF.

The chain recombines TRBV15 with TRBJ1-1, with 10 bases identical to TRBD1. With 5 bases clipped from V and 0 bases from J, the junction kept 6 bases outside the gene matches. The CDR3 length is 16 residues. CDR1 is LNHNV, CDR2 YYDKDF, per germline (reference sequence). The CDR3 nucleotides are TGTGCCACCAGCGGGGGGACAGGGGACATGAACACTGAAGCTTTCTTT. The encoded protein is CATSGGTGDMNTEAFF.

The chain carries TRBV11-2 and TRBJ1-3, with no clear D. V lost 4 bases and J lost 4, with 11 bases in between. The CDR3 has 14 residues. CDR1 is SGHAT, CDR2 FQNNGV, per germline. The CDR3 DNA reads as TGTGCCAGCAGCTCCCAGCCAGGAGGAAACACCATATATTTT. The encoded protein is CASSSQPGGNTIYF.

This chain joins TRBV7-9 and TRBJ2-3, with 9 bases aligning to TRBD2. CDR3 length equals 16 residues. Germline CDR1 is SEHNR and CDR2 is FQNEAQ (reference sequence). Losses at the gene ends were 2 bases for V and 1 base for J; bases not matched to a gene: 4. The CDR3 loop reads CASSLQRGRGTDTQYF. CDR3 sequence (DNA): TGTGCCAGCAGCTTACAACGCGGGAGGGGCACAGATACGCAGTATTTT.

The chain couples TRBV7-3 to TRBJ2-7; TRBD2 matches 16 bases. The junction had 8 bases not matched to a gene; V was cut back by 0 bases and J by 6 bases. Germline lookup yields CDR1 SGHTA and CDR2 FQGTGA. The length of the CDR3 is 18 residues. DNA for the CDR3: TGTGCCAGCAGCTTAACCCCCGGGACTAGCGGGAGGGCCGGCGAGCAGTACTTC. This gives the protein CASSLTPGTSGRAGEQYF.

This chain joins TRBV4-1 and TRBJ2-3; TRBD1 matches at 7 bases. Germline V gives CDR1 MGHRA, CDR2 YSYEKL. The CDR3 sequence is 14 residues long. Trimming cost V 4 bases and J 2 bases; bases outside gene matches: 3. This CDR3 is CASSRQGTTDTQYF. The DNA for the CDR3 is TGCGCCAGCAGCCGACAGGGAACCACAGATACGCAGTATTTT.

This clone was seen a handful of times. The chain is built from TRBV9 and TRBJ1-1; D is uncertain. The CDR3 runs 14 residues. Per the germline V gene, CDR1 is SGDLS and CDR2 is YYNGEE. The V end was cut by 0 bases, the J end by 0 bases, with 6 bases between. CDR3 bases: TGTGCCAGCAGCGTAGGCGTTATGAACACTGAAGCTTTCTTT. Protein sequence: CASSVGVMNTEAFF.

V usage is TRBV2 and J usage is TRBJ1-6; 7 bases match TRBD1. The CDR3 runs 16 residues. With V trimmed by 0 bases and J by 6 bases, 5 bases remained unmatched. Per the germline V gene, CDR1 is SNHLY and CDR2 is FYNNEI. The CDR3 is CASSEAEGAINSPLHF. CDR3 coding DNA: TGTGCCAGCAGTGAAGCGGAGGGGGCGATTAATTCACCCCTCCACTTT. Combining the CDR3 with reference TRBV2 and TRBJ1-6 gives the whole variable domain EPEVTQTPSHQVTQMGQEVILRCVPISNHLYFYWYRQILGQKVEFLVSFYNNEISEKSEIFDDQFSVERPDGSNFTLKIRSTKLEDSAMYFCASSEAEGAINSPLHFGNGTRLTVT.

The chain is built from TRBV7-3 and TRBJ2-3; 10 bases line up with TRBD1. Germline CDR1 is SGHTA and CDR2 is FQGTGA. The trim removed 5 bases at V and 6 bases at J, leaving 2 bases unmatched. The CDR3 runs 13 residues. The CDR3 is CASSRTGGDTQYF. CDR3 coding DNA: TGTGCCAGCAGCCGGACAGGGGGGGATACGCAGTATTTT.

The chain joins TRBV18 to TRBJ2-1; D ambiguous. Trimming pared 3 bases from V and 5 bases from J, leaving 11 bases between. This CDR3 has 14 amino acids. Germline V gene data show CDR1 as KGHSH and CDR2 as LQKENI. The CDR3 nucleotides read TGTGCCAGCTCACCTAACACAGTCCACAATGAGCAGTTCTTC. Translating it yields CASSPNTVHNEQFF.

This sequence joins TRBV5-1 and TRBJ1-3, with TRBD1 as a possible D gene (6 bases). The CDR3 totals 16 residues. Germline-derived CDR1 and CDR2 are SGHRS and YFSETQ. V dropped 0 bases and J dropped 2 bases, with 12 bases sitting between them. This CDR3 is CASSLAPGTPGNTIYF. In nucleotides, the CDR3 is TGCGCCAGCAGCTTGGCCCCTGGGACACCTGGAAACACCATATATTTT.

This clone appeared once. The rearrangement uses TRBV10-1 and TRBJ2-2, with 8 bases matching TRBD1. Looked up from germline, CDR1 is WNHNN and CDR2 is SYGVQD (reference sequence). CDR3 length: 15 residues. V gave up 4 bases and J gave up 5 bases; unmatched junction bases: 6. CDR3: CASSGTGITTGELFF. The CDR3 region has the DNA TGCGCCAGCAGTGGGACAGGGATAACGACCGGGGAGCTGTTTTTT.

This clone has only one observation. This rearrangement joins TRBV2 to TRBJ1-2; D is perhaps TRBD1 (6 bases). Germline V gene sequence: CDR1 SNHLY, CDR2 FYNNEI. This CDR3 spans 13 amino acids. Trimming left V 11 bases short and J 4 bases short, with 17 bases between. The CDR3 DNA follows: TGTGCCGGTCACAGGGCCCTTTCCTATGGCTACACCTTC. Its protein product is CAGHRALSYGYTF.

This chain links TRBV7-6 with TRBJ2-1; 11 positions match TRBD1. The CDR3 runs 15 residues. Trimming took 5 bases from V and 4 from J; bases not matched to a gene: 4. The germline V gene encodes CDR1 SGHVS and CDR2 FNYEAQ. The CDR3 region is CASSPGTGGYNEQFF. CDR3 nucleotides: TGTGCCAGCAGCCCCGGGACAGGGGGATACAATGAGCAGTTCTTC.

This chain connects TRBV27 to TRBJ1-2, with D perhaps TRBD1 (6 bases). Germline assignment: CDR1 MNHEY and CDR2 SMNVEV (reference sequence). V lost 6 bases, J lost 5 bases, and 16 bases lay in between. The CDR3 covers 14 residues. CDR3 in amino acids: CASSLRYREYGYTF. CDR3 DNA: TGTGCCAGCAGCCTCAGGTACAGGGAATATGGCTACACCTTC.

The chain carries TRBV6-6 and TRBJ1-2; possibly TRBD1 for D (6 bases). The V end lost 1 base, the J end lost 6 bases, and 9 bases lay between the germline ends. Germline V CDR1 and CDR2: MNHNY, SVGAGI (reference sequence). CDR3 size: 13 residues. The CDR3 region is CASSYWTEDGYTF. The CDR3 DNA follows: TGTGCCAGCAGTTACTGGACAGAGGATGGCTACACCTTC.

CDR3 region: CASSNGAGANTGELFF. CDR3 DNA: TGTGCCAGCAGCAATGGGGCGGGGGCGAACACCGGGGAGCTGTTTTTT. This chain links TRBV7-2 with TRBJ2-2, with TRBD2 matching 7 bases. V lost 5 bases and J lost 0; bases outside the gene matches: 6. The CDR3 has 16 residues. Per germline, CDR1 SGHTA and CDR2 FQGNSA.